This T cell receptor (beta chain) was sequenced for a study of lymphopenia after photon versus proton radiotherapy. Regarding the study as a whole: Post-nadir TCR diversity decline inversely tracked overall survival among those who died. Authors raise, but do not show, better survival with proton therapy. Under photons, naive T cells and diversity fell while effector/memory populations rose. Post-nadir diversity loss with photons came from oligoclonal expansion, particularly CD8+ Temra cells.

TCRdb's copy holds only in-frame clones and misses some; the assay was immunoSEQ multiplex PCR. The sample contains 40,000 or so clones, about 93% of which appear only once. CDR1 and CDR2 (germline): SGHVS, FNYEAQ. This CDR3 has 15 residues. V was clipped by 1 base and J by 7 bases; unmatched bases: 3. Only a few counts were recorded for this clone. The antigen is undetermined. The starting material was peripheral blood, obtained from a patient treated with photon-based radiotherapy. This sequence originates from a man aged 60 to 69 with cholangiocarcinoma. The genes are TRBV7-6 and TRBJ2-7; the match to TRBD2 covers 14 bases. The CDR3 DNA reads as TGTGCCAGCAGCTTAGGACTAGCGGGGGGGCCTGAGCAGTACTTC. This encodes CASSLGLAGGPEQYF. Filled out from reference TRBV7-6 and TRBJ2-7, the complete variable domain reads GAGVSQSPRYKVTKRGQDVALRCDPISGHVSLYWYRQALGQGPEFLTYFNYEAQQDKSGLPNDRFSAERPEGSISTLTIQRTEQRDSAMYRCASSLGLAGGPEQYFGPGTRLTVT.